A selection of T cell receptor beta chains follows, all from one sample in a study of OX40 agonist ivuxolimab in advanced cancers. Clones were read by immunoSEQ multiplex PCR, and TCRdb kept only the in-frame ones, dropping some. This table has about 61,000 clones, around 83% appearing once. This sample comprised CD4+ or CD8+ T cells sorted from blood, obtained in a trial of the OX40 agonist ivuxolimab. The origin of the receptors is an adult with an advanced solid tumor such as melanoma, head and neck, liver or kidney cancer. Both conserved end residues are part of each CDR3. Each record gives: clone size, V gene, D gene, J gene, CDR3 protein, CDR3 DNA. D genes are given only for firm matches. Clone size is given for some rows only: seen once, a few or many times, or a class if the clone is expanded.

-	TRBV9	-	TRBJ2-2	CASSPQTTGELFF	TGTGCCAGCAGCCCCCAGACAACCGGGGAGCTGTTTTTT
-	TRBV27	-	TRBJ2-7	CASSRVGREQYF	TGTGCCAGCAGTCGCGTGGGCCGGGAGCAGTACTTC
-	TRBV19	-	TRBJ1-5	CASSIRLRQLRNQPQHF	TGTGCCAGTAGTATCCGTCTAAGACAGTTGAGGAATCAGCCCCAGCATTTT
-	TRBV6-6	TRBD1	TRBJ2-4	CASTNRGGTGDYIQYF	TGTGCCAGCACCAATCGGGGGGGGACAGGGGATTACATTCAGTACTTC
-	TRBV5-1	-	TRBJ2-1	CASSLVPGASYNEQFF	TGCGCCAGCAGCTTGGTTCCCGGGGCCTCCTACAATGAGCAGTTCTTC
-	TRBV7-8	TRBD1	TRBJ2-1	CASTGTGIYNEQFF	TGTGCCAGCACGGGGACAGGGATTTACAATGAGCAGTTCTTC
-	TRBV4-2	-	TRBJ2-2	CASSQEGGRTGELFF	TGTGCCAGCAGCCAAGAGGGGGGGCGAACCGGGGAGCTGTTTTTT
-	TRBV7-9	TRBD2	TRBJ2-7	CAAGGGWNEQYF	TGTGCCGCGGGCGGGGGGTGGAACGAGCAGTACTTC
-	TRBV19	-	TRBJ1-3	CASSSQQGSGNTIYF	TGTGCCAGTAGTTCCCAACAGGGTTCGGGAAACACCATATATTTT
-	TRBV30	-	TRBJ2-5	CAWATQETQYF	TGTGCCTGGGCCACCCAGGAGACCCAGTACTTC
-	TRBV5-5	-	TRBJ1-5	CASSSPGTSNQPQHF	TGTGCCAGCAGCTCACCCGGGACCAGCAATCAGCCCCAGCATTTT
-	TRBV7-6	-	TRBJ1-4	CASSLATGQSYEKLFF	TGTGCCAGCAGCTTAGCGACGGGCCAGTCGTACGAAAAACTGTTTTTT
-	TRBV5-1	-	TRBJ2-5	CASSLDWGAEPYF	TGCGCCAGCAGCTTGGATTGGGGGGCTGAGCCGTACTTC
-	TRBV28	TRBD1	TRBJ1-1	CASSSGQMNTEAFF	TGTGCCAGCAGTTCGGGACAGATGAACACTGAAGCTTTCTTT
few	TRBV6-5	-	TRBJ1-3	CASSGSYSGNTIYF	TGTGCCAGCAGCGGCAGTTACTCTGGAAACACCATATATTTT
-	TRBV18	-	TRBJ1-1	CASSPYTDNTEAFF	TGTGCCAGCTCACCGTATACGGATAACACTGAAGCTTTCTTT
-	TRBV7-3	TRBD2	TRBJ2-1	CASSRSGGADSYNEQFF	TGTGCCAGCAGTCGGAGCGGGGGGGCCGATTCCTACAATGAGCAGTTCTTC
-	TRBV21-1	-	TRBJ1-6	CASSKVAREGSPLHF	TGTGCCAGCAGCAAAGTTGCCAGGGAGGGTTCACCCCTCCACTTT
-	TRBV19	TRBD1	TRBJ1-4	CASSDRVFEVLFF	TGTGCCAGCTCGGACAGGGTATTTGAGGTACTGTTTTTT
-	TRBV11-3	-	TRBJ2-5	CASSLDGGEETQYF	TGTGCCAGCAGCTTAGATGGCGGGGAAGAGACCCAGTACTTC
-	TRBV5-5	-	TRBJ2-3	CASSLGILDTQYF	TGTGCCAGCAGCTTGGGAATCTTAGATACGCAGTATTTT
-	TRBV18	TRBD1	TRBJ2-1	CASSRQGNSYNEQFF	TGTGCCAGCTCACGACAGGGGAATTCCTACAATGAGCAGTTCTTC
-	TRBV5-6	TRBD1	TRBJ2-7	CASSWGTGVAYEQYF	TGTGCCAGCAGCTGGGGGACAGGGGTGGCCTACGAGCAGTACTTC
-	TRBV5-1	TRBD2	TRBJ2-2	CASSLASPSGGNTGELFF	TGCGCCAGCAGCTTGGCCTCCCCTAGCGGGGGAAACACCGGGGAGCTGTTTTTT
-	TRBV7-3	-	TRBJ2-2	CASSNSVTGELFF	TGTGCCAGCAGTAACTCAGTGACCGGGGAGCTGTTTTTT
-	TRBV27	-	TRBJ2-5	CASSQGGGRETQYF	TGTGCCAGCAGCCAAGGGGGGGGCCGAGAGACCCAGTACTTC
-	TRBV7-2	-	TRBJ2-4	CASSRARQGAKNIQYF	TGTGCCAGCAGCCGGGCCCGCCAGGGAGCCAAAAACATTCAGTACTTC
-	TRBV7-3	-	TRBJ1-1	CASSLVGIAEAFF	TGTGCCAGCAGCCTAGTCGGTATCGCTGAAGCTTTCTTT
-	TRBV9	-	TRBJ2-1	CASKVNYRVYNEQFF	TGTGCCAGCAAAGTCAATTACCGGGTCTACAATGAGCAGTTCTTC
-	TRBV30	-	TRBJ1-1	CAWSGGGDTEAFF	TGTGCCTGGAGTGGCGGGGGGGACACTGAAGCTTTCTTT
-	TRBV18	-	TRBJ1-3	CASSPQGTMGSGNTIYF	TGTGCCAGCTCACCCCAAGGGACAATGGGTTCTGGAAACACCATATATTTT
-	TRBV28	TRBD1	TRBJ1-3	CADRAMGSGNTIYF	TGTGCCGACAGGGCCATGGGTTCTGGAAACACCATATATTTT
-	TRBV19	-	TRBJ2-6	CASKVRSGANVLTF	TGTGCCAGTAAGGTCCGCTCTGGGGCCAACGTCCTGACTTTC
-	TRBV18	TRBD2	TRBJ2-5	CASSPPGRSGGGETQYF	TGTGCCAGCTCACCACCCGGTCGTAGCGGGGGTGGAGAGACCCAGTACTTC
once	TRBV15	-	TRBJ1-3	CATSRPGLSGNTIYF	TGTGCCACCAGCAGACCCGGACTCTCCGGAAACACCATATATTTT
-	TRBV7-8	-	TRBJ2-7	CASSPMDGPYEQYF	TGTGCCAGCAGCCCCATGGACGGCCCCTACGAGCAGTACTTC
-	TRBV5-1	-	TRBJ2-7	CASSSASTSEVQYF	TGCGCCAGCAGCTCAGCAAGTACCTCGGAGGTGCAGTACTTC
once	TRBV7-6	TRBD2	TRBJ2-2	CASSFLLAGGTGELFF	TGTGCCAGCAGCTTTCTTCTAGCGGGGGGTACCGGGGAGCTGTTTTTT
-	TRBV5-1	-	TRBJ1-1	CASSSGSGTEAFF	TGCGCCAGCAGCTCGGGGTCGGGAACTGAAGCTTTCTTT
few	TRBV9	-	TRBJ1-3	CASSVGISGNTIYF	TGTGCCAGCAGCGTAGGGATCTCCGGAAACACCATATATTTT
-	TRBV6-5	-	TRBJ2-3	CASSYSTASTDTQYF	TGTGCCAGCAGTTACTCGACAGCCTCCACAGATACGCAGTATTTT
-	TRBV7-8	TRBD2	TRBJ2-3	CASSLVETSGGFF	TGTGCCAGCAGCTTAGTGGAGACTAGCGGGGGGTTTTTC